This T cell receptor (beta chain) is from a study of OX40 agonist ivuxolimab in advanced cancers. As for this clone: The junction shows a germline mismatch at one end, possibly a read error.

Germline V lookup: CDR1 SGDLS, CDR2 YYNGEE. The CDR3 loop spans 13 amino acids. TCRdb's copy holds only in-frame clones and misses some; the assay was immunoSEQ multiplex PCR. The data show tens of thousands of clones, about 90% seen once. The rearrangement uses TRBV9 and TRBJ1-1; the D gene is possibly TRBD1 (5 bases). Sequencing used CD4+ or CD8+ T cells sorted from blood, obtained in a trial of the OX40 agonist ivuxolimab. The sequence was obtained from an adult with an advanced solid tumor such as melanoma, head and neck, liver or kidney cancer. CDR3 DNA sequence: TGTGCAAGCACCGGACACCCGAACACTGAAGCTTTCTTT. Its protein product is CASTGHPNTEAFF.